Given below is one T cell receptor (beta chain) in context. Its antigen is undetermined. TCRdb keeps only in-frame clones here, not all; method: immunoSEQ multiplex PCR. The repertoire consists of around 110,000 clones, with 80% to 85% occurring once and the leading ten covering roughly 9%. This CDR3 region has 15 residues. The V gene's germline CDR1 is KGHSH and CDR2 LQKENI. V dropped 1 base and J dropped 4 bases, with 11 bases sitting between them. This specimen belongs to a study of T cell responses to AZD1222 COVID-19 vaccine. Overall study: Both about-4-week and about-12-week second-dose recipients were combined.

Study outcomes and limitations: None of the repertoires were sampled until the peak T cell response had passed. Clonal diversity may have been underestimated in mostly white British donors.

The J gene is TRBJ2-1, the V gene TRBV18, with a possible D match to TRBD1 (6 bases). The receptor was isolated from an adult in good health. Sequenced material: peripheral blood, taken on day 0 of AZD1222 vaccination. The CDR3 loop reads CASSPQPQGYNEQFF. In DNA, the CDR3 is TGTGCCAGCTCACCACAACCCCAGGGGTACAATGAGCAGTTCTTC. Based on the CDR3 plus reference TRBV18 and TRBJ2-1, the full variable domain is NAGVMQNPRHLVRRRGQEARLRCSPMKGHSHVYWYRQLPEEGLKFMVYLQKENIIDESGMPKERFSAEFPKEGPSILRIQQVVRGDSAAYFCASSPQPQGYNEQFFGPGTRLTVL.